This T cell receptor (beta chain) derives from a study of Ad26.COV2.S vaccination and SARS-CoV-2 variants. Overall study findings and caveats: Vaccine recipients surpassed placebo recipients in spike-specific TCR breadth.

Points on this clone: No antigen is known for it.

Trimming removed 1 base at V and 8 bases at J, with 8 bases between. The CDR3 length is 13 residues. Germline-derived CDR1 and CDR2 are KGHSH and LQKENI. Profiled with immunoSEQ multiplex PCR; TCRdb holds only in-frame clones, not every one. This table has under 600,000 clones, roughly nine tenths appearing once. As to treatment: 19 received Ad26.COV2.S at low or high dose, single or two shots; roughly five received placebo; per-sample allocation not given. Sample collection was performed on day 63 after the first vaccine or placebo injection. Adults aged 18-55 years in Boston included the donor. Participants' vaccine, an Ad26 vector, delivered Wuhan-strain SARS-CoV-2 spike.

The gene calls are TRBV18 and TRBJ1-4; D is uncertain. The sequencing used peripheral blood, collected in a trial of Ad26.COV2.S vaccine versus placebo. This receptor was taken from a person aged 18-65 years who received the Ad26.COV2.S COVID-19 vaccine or a placebo. The CDR3 DNA reads TGTGCCAGCTCACCACGTCGACGGGAAAAACTGTTTTTT. Translated, it gives CASSPRRREKLFF.